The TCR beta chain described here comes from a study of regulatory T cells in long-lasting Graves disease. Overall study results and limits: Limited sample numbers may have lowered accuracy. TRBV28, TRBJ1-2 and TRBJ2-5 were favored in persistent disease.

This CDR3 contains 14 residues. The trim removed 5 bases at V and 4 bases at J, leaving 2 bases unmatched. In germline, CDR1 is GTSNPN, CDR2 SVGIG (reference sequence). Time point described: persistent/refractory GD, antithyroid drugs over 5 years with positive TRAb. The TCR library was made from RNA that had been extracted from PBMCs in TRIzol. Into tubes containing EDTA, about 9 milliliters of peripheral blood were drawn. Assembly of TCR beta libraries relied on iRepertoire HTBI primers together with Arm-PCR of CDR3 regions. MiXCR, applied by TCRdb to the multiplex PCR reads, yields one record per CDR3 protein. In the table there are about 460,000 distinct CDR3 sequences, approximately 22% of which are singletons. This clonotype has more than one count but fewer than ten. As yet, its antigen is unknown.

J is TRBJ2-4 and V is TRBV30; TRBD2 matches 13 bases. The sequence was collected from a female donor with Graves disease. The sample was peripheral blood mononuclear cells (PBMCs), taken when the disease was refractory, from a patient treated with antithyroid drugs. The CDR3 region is CAWRGLAGKNIQYF. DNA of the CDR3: TGTGCCTGGCGGGGACTAGCGGGGAAAAACATTCAGTACTTC.